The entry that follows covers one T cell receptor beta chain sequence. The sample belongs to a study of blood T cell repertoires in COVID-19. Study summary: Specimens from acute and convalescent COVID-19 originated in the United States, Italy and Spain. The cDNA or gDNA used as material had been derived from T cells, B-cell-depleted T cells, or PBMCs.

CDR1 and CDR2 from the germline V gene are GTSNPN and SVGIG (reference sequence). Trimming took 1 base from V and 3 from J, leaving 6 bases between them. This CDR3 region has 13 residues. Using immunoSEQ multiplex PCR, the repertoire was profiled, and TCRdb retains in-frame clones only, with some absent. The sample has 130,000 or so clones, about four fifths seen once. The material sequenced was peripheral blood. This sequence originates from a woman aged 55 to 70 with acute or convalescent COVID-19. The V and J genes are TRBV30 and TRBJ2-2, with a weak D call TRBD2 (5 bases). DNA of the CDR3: TGTGCCTGGAGTGGAGGGTACACCGGGGAGCTGTTTTTT. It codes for CAWSGGYTGELFF.